The present T cell receptor beta chain was sequenced within a study of T cells in Graves' hyperthyroidism and ophthalmopathy. Using RNA transcripts as the source, TCR beta CDR3 regions were amplified. The HTBI primer set was used in a first-round RT-PCR of the TCR CDR3. TCRdb re-called the multiplex PCR reads through MiXCR, storing one row per CDR3 protein. The sample shows approximately 700,000 distinct CDR3 sequences, over 40% of them seen only once. This CDR3 has 15 residues. Germline V gene data show CDR1 as SEHNR and CDR2 as FQNEAQ (reference sequence). With 6 bases clipped from V and 4 bases from J, the junction kept 4 bases outside the gene matches.

The gene calls are TRBV7-9 and TRBJ2-5, with 14 bases fitting TRBD2. The receptor was derived from an adult man with Graves' disease, either hyperthyroidism or ophthalmopathy (not recorded which). Sequences were obtained from peripheral blood or thyroid tissue (not recorded which). CDR3 amino acids: CASSRGLAGGETQYF. In DNA, the CDR3 is TGTGCCAGCAGTCGAGGACTAGCGGGGGGAGAGACCCAGTACTTC. The whole variable domain, remainder taken from reference TRBV7-9 and TRBJ2-5, is DTGVSQNPRHKITKRGQNVTFRCDPISEHNRLYWYRQTLGQGPEFLTYFQNEAQLEKSRLLSDRFSAERPKGSFSTLEIQRTEQGDSAMYLCASSRGLAGGETQYFGPGTRLLVL.